The next 20 T cell receptor beta chains were all read from a single sample in a study of breast tumors, draining lymph nodes, adjacent tissues. Samples came from axillary lymph nodes draining the breast cancer. TCRdb analysed the multiplex PCR reads with MiXCR anew, one entry per CDR3 protein. The sample includes some 130,000 distinct CDR3 sequences, 15% to 20% of them seen just once. The sample comprised axillary lymph node tissue. The receptors come from a female donor with breast cancer. Some clones in this sample may be carry-over from other donors' samples.

In its sample, this clonotype was seen many times. The chain carries TRBV2 and TRBJ2-1; 8 positions match TRBD1. There are 15 residues in the CDR3. V was clipped by 4 bases and J by 5 bases; unmatched bases: 7. The germline V gene encodes CDR1 SNHLY and CDR2 FYNNEI. CDR3 bases: TGTGCCAGCAGTGTGCGCCAGGGGGCCCACAATGAGCAGTTCTTC. Translating gives CASSVRQGAHNEQFF.

This clonotype has a count of ten or more. The chain is built from TRBV5-1 and TRBJ2-7; 7 bases line up with TRBD2. CDR1 is SGHRS and CDR2 is YFSETQ in the germline V gene. V lost 5 bases, J lost 6 bases, and 8 bases stayed unmatched. The CDR3 has 13 residues. CDR3 DNA: TGCGCCAGCAGACCTTGGAGCGGGGCCGAGCAGTACTTC. This sequence encodes CASRPWSGAEQYF.

The chain combines TRBV28 with TRBJ2-1, with 12 bases lining up with TRBD2. This CDR3 has 16 residues. V lost 6 bases and J lost 2; bases outside the gene matches: 5. Germline V lookup: CDR1 MDHEN, CDR2 SYDVKM. The CDR3 here is CASSPPSGRAYNEQFF. CDR3 DNA sequence: TGTGCCAGCAGCCCCCCTAGCGGGAGGGCCTACAATGAGCAGTTCTTC.

Ten or more counts support this clonotype. The CDR3 sequence is CASSLKRTDTDTQYF. DNA for the CDR3: TGTGCCAGCAGCTTAAAGAGGACAGACACAGATACGCAGTATTTT. The genes are TRBV7-8 and TRBJ2-3, with D maybe TRBD1 (6 bases). The ends were cut back, 2 bases at V and 2 bases at J, with 11 bases in the middle. Germline CDR1 SGHVS, CDR2 FQNEAQ. This CDR3 is built from 15 residues. Full variable domain (missing parts from reference TRBV7-8 and TRBJ2-3): GAGVSQSPRYKVAKRGQDVALRCDPISGHVSLFWYQQALGQGPEFLTYFQNEAQLDKSGLPSDRFFAERPEGSVSTLKIQRTQQEDSAVYLCASSLKRTDTDTQYFGPGTRLTVL.

The V and J genes are TRBV4-1 and TRBJ1-4; D gene ambiguous. Germline CDR1 and CDR2: MGHRA and YSYEKL. CDR3 size: 16 residues. V was pared by 1 base and J by 3 bases, with 12 bases between. DNA for the CDR3: TGCGCCAGCAGCCAAGTTGAGGGTACGGCTAATGAAAAACTGTTTTTT. It translates to CASSQVEGTANEKLFF.

This clonotype appeared a few times. The chain carries TRBV5-1 and TRBJ2-5, with 9 nucleotides matching TRBD2. The V and J ends lost 7 bases and 4 bases, in that order; junction bases with no gene match: 8. The CDR3 consists of 14 residues. Germline loops: CDR1 SGHRS, CDR2 YFSETQ. The CDR3 DNA sequence: TGCGCCAGCGGCAGCGGGGGGCCGGGAGAGACCCAGTACTTC. Translating gives CASGSGGPGETQYF.

This chain connects TRBV27 to TRBJ2-4, with a weak D call TRBD1 (6 bases). The V end was cut by 6 bases, the J end by 2 bases, with 11 bases between. From germline, CDR1 is MNHEY and CDR2 SMNVEV (reference sequence). CDR3 length: 14 amino acids. The CDR3 spells CASRTGTSKNIQYF. The CDR3 nucleotides read TGTGCCAGCAGAACCGGGACATCCAAAAACATTCAGTACTTC.

This clonotype was seen ten or more times. The genes are TRBV28 and TRBJ2-7; D perhaps matches TRBD1 (6 bases). Germline V gene lookup returns CDR1 MDHEN and CDR2 SYDVKM. The CDR3 runs 13 residues. V was pared by 5 bases and J by 6 bases, with 14 bases between. CDR3 in amino acids: CASSAISGAEQYF. As DNA, the CDR3 is TGTGCCAGCAGTGCGATCTCAGGGGCCGAGCAGTACTTC. Combining the CDR3 with reference TRBV28 and TRBJ2-7 gives the whole variable domain DVKVTQSSRYLVKRTGEKVFLECVQDMDHENMFWYRQDPGLGLRLIYFSYDVKMKEKGDIPEGYSVSREKKERFSLILESASTNQTSMYLCASSAISGAEQYFGPGTRLTVT.

This clonotype was seen only a few times. Just one base apart from a much larger clone, this may be a read error. Here the CDR3 reads CSASGGISGDEQLF. The CDR3 nucleotides read TGCAGTGCTAGTGGGGGCATATCGGGGGATGAGCAGCTCTTC. This chain joins TRBV20-1 and TRBJ2-1; either TRBD1 or TRBD2 may fit D (6 bases each). CDR3 length: 14 amino acids. The V gene's germline CDR1 is DFQATT and CDR2 SNEGSKA (reference sequence).

This clonotype showed up many times. V usage is TRBV5-1 and J usage is TRBJ2-3, with a weak D call TRBD2 (5 bases). The CDR3 sequence is 13 residues long. V dropped 1 base and J dropped 6 bases, with 9 bases sitting between them. The germline gives CDR1 SGHRS, CDR2 YFSETQ. The CDR3 reads CASSLPRADTQYF. CDR3 DNA: TGCGCCAGCAGCTTGCCGAGGGCGGATACGCAGTATTTT.

Worth noting for this clonotype: A single base separates this from a much larger clone, so it may be a read error. V and J are TRBV20-1 and TRBJ1-6; D is unclear. This CDR3 spans 15 amino acids. The germline gives CDR1 DFQATT, CDR2 SNEGSKA (reference sequence). The CDR3 region has the DNA TGCGGTGCACCCCTTCGGAGCTCCTATCATTCACCCCTCCACTTT. Protein sequence: CGAPLRSSYHSPLHF.

This clonotype was counted many times. The J gene is TRBJ2-1, the V gene TRBV7-9; 8 nucleotides line up with TRBD1. Germline CDR1 SEHNR, CDR2 FQNEAQ (reference sequence). The junction had 10 bases not matched to a gene; V was cut back by 6 bases and J by 15 bases. This CDR3 comprises 12 residues. Written as DNA, the CDR3 is TGTGCCAGCAGTATAGACAGGGGTCGGCCGTTCTTC. This sequence encodes CASSIDRGRPFF.

This clonotype was seen many times. V and J are TRBV7-3 and TRBJ2-1; no firm D call. The CDR3 runs 16 residues. CDR1 and CDR2 from the germline V gene are SGHTA and FQGTGA. V lost 5 bases to trimming and J lost 6 bases, with 20 bases between them. CDR3: CASSPTLGFSSNEQFF. Written as DNA, the CDR3 is TGTGCCAGCAGCCCGACCCTGGGTTTTAGCAGCAATGAGCAGTTCTTC. Looking up the rest from reference TRBV7-3 and TRBJ2-1 gives the full variable domain: GAGVSQTPSNKVTEKGKYVELRCDPISGHTALYWYRQSLGQGPEFLIYFQGTGAADDSGLPNDRFFAVRPEGSVSTLKIQRTERGDSAVYLCASSPTLGFSSNEQFFGPGTRLTVL.

This clonotype was observed at least ten times. The J gene is TRBJ2-5, the V gene TRBV6-1, with TRBD2 matching over 12 bases. Germline V CDR1 and CDR2: MNHNS, SASEGT. V was pared by 1 base and J by 7 bases, with 13 bases of the junction left unmatched. CDR3 length equals 18 residues. The DNA of the CDR3 is TGTGCCAGCAGTGAAGTCGTGGGACTAGCGGGCCGTGATCGGACCCAGTACTTC. Its protein is CASSEVVGLAGRDRTQYF.

This clonotype was seen ten or more times. The chain is built from TRBV20-1 and TRBJ1-2; D remains unclear. The CDR3 spans 12 residues. Germline values: CDR1 DFQATT, CDR2 SNEGSKA (reference sequence). Trimming cost V 6 bases and J 2 bases, with 10 bases left between them. In DNA form, the CDR3 reads TGCAGTGCCCATTTAGAGAACTATGGCTACACCTTC. It specifies CSAHLENYGYTF.

This clonotype was counted ten times or more. J is TRBJ2-3 and V is TRBV11-2; 10 positions match TRBD1. Germline CDR1 reads SGHAT; CDR2 reads FQNNGV. V trimming: 3 bases; J trimming: 4 bases; junction bases outside the gene matches: 4. This CDR3 is 15 amino acids long. In DNA, the CDR3 is TGTGCCAGCAGCTTTGGGACAGGGGTTGCAGATACGCAGTATTTT. Protein sequence: CASSFGTGVADTQYF.

The sample holds many counts of this clonotype. The rearrangement links TRBV7-3 to TRBJ2-1; D is perhaps TRBD1 or TRBD2 (6 bases each). This CDR3 is 15 amino acids long. V was cut by 6 bases and J by 9 bases, with 21 bases left in between. The germline CDR1 and CDR2 sequences are SGHTA and FQGTGA. As DNA, the CDR3 is TGTGCCAGCAGTACAACTAAGGGGGGTTTCGGTGAGCAGTTCTTC. Its translation is CASSTTKGGFGEQFF.

This clonotype has at least ten counts. J is TRBJ2-1 and V is TRBV3-1; 9 nucleotides align to TRBD2. The CDR3 has 15 residues. Germline-derived CDR1 and CDR2 are LGHDT and YNNKEL (reference sequence). V lost 3 bases and J lost 7; bases outside the gene matches: 7. CDR3 nucleotide sequence: TGTGCCAGCAGCCAGCGGGAGGGGGGGCGTAATGAGCAGTTCTTC. Its translation is CASSQREGGRNEQFF.

This clonotype was counted many times. V is TRBV3-1 and J is TRBJ1-2; D remains unclear. Trimming took off 0 bases at V and 4 bases at J, with 9 bases between the two ends. Looked up from germline, CDR1 is LGHDT and CDR2 is YNNKEL (reference sequence). The CDR3 consists of 14 residues. The CDR3 here is CASSQDLSLYGYTF. CDR3 in DNA: TGTGCCAGCAGCCAAGATCTGTCTCTCTATGGCTACACCTTC.

The sample holds many counts of this clonotype. At one end, the junction sequence differs from germline, possibly due to a read error. V gene TRBV15 combines with J gene TRBJ1-4; D call uncertain. This CDR3 contains 13 residues. Germline CDR1 is LNHNV and CDR2 is YYDKDF (reference sequence). CDR3: CATSRVASGGPTF. The CDR3 coding sequence is TGTGCCACCAGCAGAGTAGCATCCGGCGGGCCGACTTTT.